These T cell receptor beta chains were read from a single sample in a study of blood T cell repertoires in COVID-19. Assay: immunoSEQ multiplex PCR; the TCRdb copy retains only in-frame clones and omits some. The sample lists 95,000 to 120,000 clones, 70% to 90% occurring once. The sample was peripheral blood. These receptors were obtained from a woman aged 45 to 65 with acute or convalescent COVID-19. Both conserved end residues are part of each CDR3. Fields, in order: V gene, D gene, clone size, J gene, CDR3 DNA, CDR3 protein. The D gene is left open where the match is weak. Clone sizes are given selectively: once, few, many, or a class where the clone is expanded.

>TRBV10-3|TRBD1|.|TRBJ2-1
TGTGCCATCACTGACAGGGGAAGGGATGAGCAGTTCTTC
CAITDRGRDEQFF
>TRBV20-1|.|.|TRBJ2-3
TGCAGTGCTAGTTGGGCAGGCACAGATACGCAGTATTTT
CSASWAGTDTQYF
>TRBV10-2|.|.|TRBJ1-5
TGCGCCAGCTCGGACACGCATAGCAATCAGCCCCAGCATTTT
CASSDTHSNQPQHF
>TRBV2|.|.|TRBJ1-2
TGTGCCAGGTCGGCGGATGGCTACACCTTC
CARSADGYTF
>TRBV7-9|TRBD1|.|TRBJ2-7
TGTGCCAGCAGCTTAAAGAGAACCGGGACAGAGGTCGACGAGCAGTACTTC
CASSLKRTGTEVDEQYF
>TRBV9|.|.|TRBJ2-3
TGTGCCAGCAGCGTAGGGTCGGGTGCGCAGTATTTT
CASSVGSGAQYF
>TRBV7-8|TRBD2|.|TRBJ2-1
TGTGCCAGCAGCTTAGGGACTAGCGGGAATGAGCAGTTCTTC
CASSLGTSGNEQFF
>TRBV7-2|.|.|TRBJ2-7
TGTGCCAGCAGCCCATTGACAGGATCTTCCTACGAGCAGTACTTC
CASSPLTGSSYEQYF
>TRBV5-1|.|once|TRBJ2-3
TGCGCCAGCAGCGTATCTGGCGGCAGCACAGATACGCAGTATTTT
CASSVSGGSTDTQYF
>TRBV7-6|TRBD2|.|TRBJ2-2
TGTGCCAGCAGCTTAGGTGGCCTAGCGGTCACCGGGGAGCTGTTTTTT
CASSLGGLAVTGELFF
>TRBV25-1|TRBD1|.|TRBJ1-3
TGTGCCAGCCAGGGGGGCACATACTCTGGAAACACCATATATTTT
CASQGGTYSGNTIYF
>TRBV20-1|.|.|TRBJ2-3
TGCAGTGCTAGTCTAGTGGGAGATACGCAGTATTTT
CSASLVGDTQYF
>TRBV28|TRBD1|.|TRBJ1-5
TGTGCCAGCAGACGGGACAGACCCAATCAGCCCCAGCATTTT
CASRRDRPNQPQHF
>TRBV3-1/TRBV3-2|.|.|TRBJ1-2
TGTGCCAGCAGCCCCGAGACGGGGGGCTCTGGCTACACCTTC
CASSPETGGSGYTF
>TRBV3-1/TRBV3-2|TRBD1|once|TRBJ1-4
TGTGCCAGCATCGGGACAGGGTCTAATGAAAAACTGTTTTTT
CASIGTGSNEKLFF
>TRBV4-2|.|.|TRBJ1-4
TGTGCCAGCAGCCAACGGGGAGCAACTAATGAAAAACTGTTTTTT
CASSQRGATNEKLFF
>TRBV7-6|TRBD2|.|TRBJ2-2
TGTGCCAGCAGCTTAGAGGCTAGCGGGATCGCCGGGGAGCTGTTTTTT
CASSLEASGIAGELFF
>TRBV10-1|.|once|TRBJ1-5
TGCGCCAGTAAAGATGGGAGGGGAAAATATCAGCCCCAGCATTTT
CASKDGRGKYQPQHF
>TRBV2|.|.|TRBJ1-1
TGTGCCAGCAGTGTATCCCCATCCCTACCTGAAGCTTTCTTT
CASSVSPSLPEAFF
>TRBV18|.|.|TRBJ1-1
TGTGCCAGCTCACCAGAGGCCAGTTCTGAAGCTTTCTTT
CASSPEASSEAFF
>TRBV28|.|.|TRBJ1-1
TGTGCCAGCAGTTTAGGGGGGGCTATGAACACTGAAGCTTTCTTT
CASSLGGAMNTEAFF
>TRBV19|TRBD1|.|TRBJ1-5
TGTGCCAGTAGTATCTGGACAGGGACCTATAGCAATCAGCCCCAGCATTTT
CASSIWTGTYSNQPQHF
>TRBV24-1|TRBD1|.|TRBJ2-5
TGTGCCACCAGTGAGAGTGGACAGGGGGGAGAGACCCAGTACTTC
CATSESGQGGETQYF
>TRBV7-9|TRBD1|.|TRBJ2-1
TGTGCCAGCAGCTCCAATCAACAGGGGGCCGGGAATGAGCAGTTCTTC
CASSSNQQGAGNEQFF
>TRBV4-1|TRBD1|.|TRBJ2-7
TGCGCCAGCAGCCAAGGACAGGGGGCATCCTACGAGCAGTACTTC
CASSQGQGASYEQYF
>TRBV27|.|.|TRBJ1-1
TGTGCCAGCAGTCCCGACAGTCTAGCTGAAGCTTTCTTT
CASSPDSLAEAFF
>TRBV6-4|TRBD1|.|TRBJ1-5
TGTGCCAGCAGTGACTCGATGGACAGGGGCCGCCCAAGCAATCAGCCCCAGCATTTT
CASSDSMDRGRPSNQPQHF
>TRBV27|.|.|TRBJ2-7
TGTGCCAGCAGTTCGTCCGTTGGGGCGTACGAGCAGTACTTC
CASSSSVGAYEQYF
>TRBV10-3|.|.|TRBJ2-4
TGTGCCATCAGTGACGCGGTGGCACGAGATAAAAACATTCAGTACTTC
CAISDAVARDKNIQYF
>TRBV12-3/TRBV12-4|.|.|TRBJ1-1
TGTGCCAGCAGTCCGGGGGGCGGAACTGAAGCTTTCTTT
CASSPGGGTEAFF
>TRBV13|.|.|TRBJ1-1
TGTGCCAGCAGCTCTAGCGACACTGAAGCTTTCTTT
CASSSSDTEAFF
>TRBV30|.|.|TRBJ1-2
TGTGCCTGGAGTGTAATGGCGGCGGGCTATGGCTACACCTTC
CAWSVMAAGYGYTF
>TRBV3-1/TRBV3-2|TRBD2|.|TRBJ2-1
TGTGCCAGCAGCCAAGATCAAAGCGGGGGGGCCCCCTACAATGAGCAGTTCTTC
CASSQDQSGGAPYNEQFF
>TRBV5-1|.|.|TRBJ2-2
TGCGCCAGCAGCTTCTCCCACGACAGCCGGTGGGGAACCGGGGAGCTGTTTTTT
CASSFSHDSRWGTGELFF
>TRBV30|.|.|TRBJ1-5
TGTGCCTGCTGGTGGAGGGAATCCAATCAGCCCCAGCATTTT
CACWWRESNQPQHF
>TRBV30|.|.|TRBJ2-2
TGTGCCTGGAGTGTAGGGGTTACCGGGGAGCTGTTTTTT
CAWSVGVTGELFF
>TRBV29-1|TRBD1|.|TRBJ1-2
TGCAGCGTTGAAGATCCGGGACAGGGGATCTATGGCTACACCTTC
CSVEDPGQGIYGYTF
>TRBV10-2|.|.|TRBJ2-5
TGCGCCAGCAGTGGGGAGCATACAGAGACCCAGTACTTC
CASSGEHTETQYF
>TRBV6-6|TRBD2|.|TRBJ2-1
TGTGCCAGCAGCTTTATCGTGACTAGCGGGGGCGTAATGGCCTACAATGAGCAGTTCTTC
CASSFIVTSGGVMAYNEQFF
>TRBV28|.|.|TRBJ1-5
TGTGCCAGCAGTTTTAGGGGCCTAGGGAATCAGCCCCAGCATTTT
CASSFRGLGNQPQHF
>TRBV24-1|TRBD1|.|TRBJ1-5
TGTGCCACCAGTGCCTACCTAGGACAGGGGGCTGTGAGCAATCAGCCCCAGCATTTT
CATSAYLGQGAVSNQPQHF
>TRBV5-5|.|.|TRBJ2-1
TGTGCCAGCAGCTTGGGCCGATATAGCTCCTACAATGAGCAGTTCTTC
CASSLGRYSSYNEQFF
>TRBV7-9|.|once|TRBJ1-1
TGTGCCAGCAGCTTAGGGCAGGCGCGGGGAGCTTTCTTT
CASSLGQARGAFF
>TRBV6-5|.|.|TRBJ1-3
TGTGCCAGCAGGAAAACAGGAGACGGAAACACCATATATTTT
CASRKTGDGNTIYF
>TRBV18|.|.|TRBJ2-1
TGTGCCAGCTCACCAGAGGGAGCATGGCCGGTCGGGACTCTCTCCTCCTACAATGAGCAGTTCTTC
CASSPEGAWPVGTLSSYNEQFF
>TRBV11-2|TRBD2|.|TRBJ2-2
TGTGCCAGCAGCTTAAGGACTAGCGGGGGCACCGGGGAGCTGTTTTTT
CASSLRTSGGTGELFF
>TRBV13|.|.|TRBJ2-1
TGTGCCAGCAGCTCAGCCTTCACAGGGCTTGAGCAGTTCTTC
CASSSAFTGLEQFF
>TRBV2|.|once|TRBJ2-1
TGTGCCAGCAGTGAACGAGGGCTAGCGCCTGACAATGAGCAGTTCTTC
CASSERGLAPDNEQFF
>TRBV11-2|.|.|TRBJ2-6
TGTGCCAGCAGCTTAGTAGGAGGACAGCGCTCTGGGGCCAACGTCCTGACTTTC
CASSLVGGQRSGANVLTF
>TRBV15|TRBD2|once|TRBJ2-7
TGTGCCACCAGCAGGGCGATTAGCGGGACTTACGAGCAGTACTTC
CATSRAISGTYEQYF
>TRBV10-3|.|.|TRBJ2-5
TGTGCCATCAGTGGGCCCTCGGACAGTCTGTACCAAGAGACCCAGTACTTC
CAISGPSDSLYQETQYF
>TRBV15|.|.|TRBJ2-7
TGTGCCACCAGGGAATCGGGGACCTACGAGCAGTACTTC
CATRESGTYEQYF
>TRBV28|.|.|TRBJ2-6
TGTGCCAGCAGTTTATTTTCGGGGAAAGGGGCCAACGTCCTGACTTTC
CASSLFSGKGANVLTF
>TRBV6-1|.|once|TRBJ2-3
TGTGCCAGCAGTGAAGGGCTCACAAATACGCAGTATTTT
CASSEGLTNTQYF
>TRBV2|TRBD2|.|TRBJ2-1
TGTGCCAGCAGTTTAGGACTAGCGGGGAATGAGCAGTTCTTC
CASSLGLAGNEQFF